The rows below give T cell receptor beta chains drawn from one sample of a study of blood T cell repertoires in COVID-19. Libraries were prepared by immunoSEQ multiplex PCR; TCRdb keeps only in-frame clonotypes and omits some of them. In the table there are roughly 200,000 clones, 70% to 90% of which are singletons. Sequences were obtained from peripheral blood. The receptors shown here come from a person between 65 and 80 years old with COVID-19, enrolled during active disease. Both conserved end residues are part of each CDR3. D genes are given only for firm matches. The size entry is marked missing in some rows and otherwise reads once, few, many or a size class.

CDR3 DNA | CDR3 protein | V gene | clone size | D gene | J gene
TGCAGCGTTGAAGGCTGGCGGGGAGCGCAAGGGAACACTGAAGCTTTCTTT | CSVEGWRGAQGNTEAFF | TRBV29-1 | . | . | TRBJ1-1
TGCAGCTACTGGACAGTAAACACTGAAGCTTTCTTT | CSYWTVNTEAFF | TRBV29-1 | . | . | TRBJ1-1
TGTGCCAGCAGTTCGGACTATGGCTACACCTTC | CASSSDYGYTF | TRBV6-5 | . | . | TRBJ1-2
TGTGCCAGCATTAGGACAGGGGAGAACTCTAGAGCCCAGCATTTT | CASIRTGENSRAQHF | TRBV28 | . | TRBD1 | TRBJ1-5
TGTGCCAGCAGCTTGCTAAGGACAGGGGGGAATGAAAAACTGTTTTTT | CASSLLRTGGNEKLFF | TRBV5-8 | once | TRBD1 | TRBJ1-4
TGTGCCACCAGCAGTCTAGCGGGGGCGGGCACAGATACGCAGTATTTT | CATSSLAGAGTDTQYF | TRBV15 | . | TRBD2 | TRBJ2-3
TGTGCTAGTGGCATGCCGAAAGAGACAGGGGCGGCTTTCTTT | CASGMPKETGAAFF | TRBV12-5 | . | TRBD1 | TRBJ1-1
TGTGCCAGCAGCGTAGTATCAGGAAACTCCTCTAACTATGGCTACACCTTC | CASSVVSGNSSNYGYTF | TRBV9 | . | . | TRBJ1-2
TGTGCCAGCAGAACTGAGAATAATTCACCCCTCCACTTT | CASRTENNSPLHF | TRBV6-5 | . | . | TRBJ1-6
TGCGCCAGCAACCCAGGGGGCTCCTATGGCTACACCTTC | CASNPGGSYGYTF | TRBV5-1 | . | TRBD1 | TRBJ1-2
TGTGCCAGCAGCTTAAACGGGGGTCGGAGTGAGCAGTTCTTC | CASSLNGGRSEQFF | TRBV7-3 | . | . | TRBJ2-1